This section outlines one T cell receptor (beta chain) sequence together with its context. The data were produced by immunoSEQ multiplex PCR, yet TCRdb's version contains in-frame clones alone and is incomplete. This sample has about 410,000 clones, with 75% to 90% found just once. Germline CDR1 is GTSNPN and CDR2 is SVGIG (reference sequence). With 2 bases removed from V and 7 bases from J, the gap between germline ends came to 9 bases. This CDR3 is 13 amino acids long. The sample comes from a study of blood T cell repertoires in COVID-19. The chain employs TRBV30 and TRBJ1-6, with D maybe TRBD1 (5 bases). The sequence was obtained from a woman between 40 and 55 years old with COVID-19, enrolled during active disease. Material: peripheral blood. The CDR3 DNA reads as TGTGCCTGGAGTCCGGGACTAAATTCACCCCTCCACTTT. Its protein is CAWSPGLNSPLHF.